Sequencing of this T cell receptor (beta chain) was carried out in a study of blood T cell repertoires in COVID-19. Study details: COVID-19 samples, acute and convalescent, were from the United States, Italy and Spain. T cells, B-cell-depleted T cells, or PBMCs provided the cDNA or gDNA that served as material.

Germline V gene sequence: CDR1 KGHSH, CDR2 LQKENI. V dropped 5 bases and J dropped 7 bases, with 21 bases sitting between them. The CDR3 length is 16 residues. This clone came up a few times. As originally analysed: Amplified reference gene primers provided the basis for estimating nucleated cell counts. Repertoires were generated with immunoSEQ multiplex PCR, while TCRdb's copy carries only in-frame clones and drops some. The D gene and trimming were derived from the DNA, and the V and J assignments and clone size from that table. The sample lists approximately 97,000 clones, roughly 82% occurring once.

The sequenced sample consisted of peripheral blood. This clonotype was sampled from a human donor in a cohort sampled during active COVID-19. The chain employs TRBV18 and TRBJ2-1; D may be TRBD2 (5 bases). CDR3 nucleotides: TGTGCCAGCTCAACTGCTCTTTCTAGCTACGTGAATGAGCAGTTCTTC. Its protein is CASSTALSSYVNEQFF.